This T cell receptor beta chain was sequenced during a study of CD8 T cells in ankylosing spondylitis. Study results and caveats: A motif in TCR beta, a set of 8 or 9 highly homologous variants, appeared characteristic of ankylosing spondylitis blood. Reports say disease-linked clones showed up significantly more in matched ankylosing spondylitis synovial fluid. Previous work reported some of these motif variants in the synovial fluid and blood of reactive arthritis.

As the method for making TCR beta libraries, quantitative 5'-RACE with molecular barcodes was used. TCRdb ran MiXCR on the 5' RACE reads and lists one entry per CDR3 protein. The sample records around 490,000 distinct CDR3 sequences, over 4% being singletons. Only a few counts were recorded for this clonotype. What it recognizes is unknown. The V gene's germline CDR1 is SGHDN and CDR2 FVKESK. Trimming stripped 4 bases from V and 2 bases from J, with 6 bases between. This CDR3 comprises 14 residues. Sequencing was done on a sample of blood, either unsorted or a sorted T cell fraction (not recorded which). This chain links TRBV14 with TRBJ2-6; D possibly corresponds to TRBD1 (5 bases). This sequence originates from a male donor with ankylosing spondylitis. As DNA, the CDR3 is TGTGCCAGCAGCCGGACACCTGGGGCCAACGTCCTGACTTTC. Its translation: CASSRTPGANVLTF. Full variable domain (missing parts from reference TRBV14 and TRBJ2-6): EAGVTQFPSHSVIEKGQTVTLRCDPISGHDNLYWYRRVMGKEIKFLLHFVKESKQDESGMPNNRFLAERTGGTYSTLKVQPAELEDSGVYFCASSRTPGANVLTFGAGSRLTVL.